A selection of T cell receptor beta chains follows, all from one sample in a study of T-cell memory formation after mild COVID-19. TCRdb used MiXCR to reprocess the 5' RACE reads, holding one entry per CDR3 protein. The table shows approximately 110,000 distinct CDR3 sequences, with 22% occurring only once. Sequencing was carried out using PBMCs or a T cell subset sorted from them (not recorded which). The receptors were sampled from a man aged 18 to 30 who had mild COVID-19 (a few samples of this study predate the infection). Cell type and time point are not known. Both conserved end residues are part of each CDR3. A D gene is named only where the DNA matches it firmly. Clone size is stated in some rows and not others, as once, few, many or a class when expanded.

V gene	D gene	clone size	J gene	CDR3 DNA	CDR3 protein
TRBV27	-	-	TRBJ1-4	TGTGCCAGCAGCGCCGGGTCCCGAGCCGAAAAACTGTTTTTT	CASSAGSRAEKLFF
TRBV4-1	-	few	TRBJ1-5	TGCGCCAGCAGCCAAGTACAGGGTAATCAGCCCCAGCATTTT	CASSQVQGNQPQHF
TRBV6-4	TRBD2	-	TRBJ2-1	TGTGCCAGCAGTGAGAGCGGGGGGGCCCGCGATGAGCAGTTCTTC	CASSESGGARDEQFF
TRBV11-2	-	once	TRBJ2-5	TGTGCCAGCAGCTTAGATCTAAGTCGCCAAGAGACCCAGTACTTC	CASSLDLSRQETQYF
TRBV20-1	-	-	TRBJ1-4	TGCAGTGCTAGACACTCTGGGGCCCTCCTTGAAAAACTGTTTTTT	CSARHSGALLEKLFF
TRBV3-1	-	many	TRBJ2-5	TGTGCCAGCAGCCACAAAGGCGGCTGGGCAACAGAGACCCAGTACTTC	CASSHKGGWATETQYF
TRBV29-1	-	-	TRBJ1-2	TGCAGCGTTGAAGATCGTGGGGGAGAAAACTATGGCTACACCTTC	CSVEDRGGENYGYTF
TRBV13	TRBD1	-	TRBJ2-7	TGTGCCAGCAGCTTAGAAGGGGGCGTCGAGCAGTACTTC	CASSLEGGVEQYF
TRBV7-7	-	-	TRBJ1-5	TGTGCTACCACGGTCCCGGGGCGCAATCAGCCCCAGCATTTT	CATTVPGRNQPQHF
TRBV6-4	-	few	TRBJ2-1	TGTGCCAGCAGTCCGGATCTTGAGGTACAGCAGTTCTTC	CASSPDLEVQQFF
TRBV10-1	TRBD1	-	TRBJ1-1	TGCGCCAGCAGTGACGAACAGGGGGTGAACACTGAAGCTTTCTTT	CASSDEQGVNTEAFF
TRBV4-3	TRBD2	few	TRBJ2-1	TGCGCCAGCAGACCCGGGACTAGCGCCTACAATGAGCAGTTCTTC	CASRPGTSAYNEQFF
TRBV5-1	TRBD1	few	TRBJ2-5	TGCGCCAGCAGCTTGGGACAGGGTACCCAAGAGACCCAGTACTTC	CASSLGQGTQETQYF
TRBV7-3	TRBD2	-	TRBJ2-1	TGTGCCAGCAGCTTAATACTAGCGTCCTACAATGAGCAGTTCTTC	CASSLILASYNEQFF
TRBV5-6	-	few	TRBJ2-5	TGTGCCAGCAGCTTGGATCGGTCTAGTTGGCGGGAGACCCAGTACTTC	CASSLDRSSWRETQYF
TRBV6-2/TRBV6-3	-	few	TRBJ1-6	TGTGCCAGCGATCGGGGGAGGGAGGTCGAAAACCTCCACTTT	CASDRGREVENLHF